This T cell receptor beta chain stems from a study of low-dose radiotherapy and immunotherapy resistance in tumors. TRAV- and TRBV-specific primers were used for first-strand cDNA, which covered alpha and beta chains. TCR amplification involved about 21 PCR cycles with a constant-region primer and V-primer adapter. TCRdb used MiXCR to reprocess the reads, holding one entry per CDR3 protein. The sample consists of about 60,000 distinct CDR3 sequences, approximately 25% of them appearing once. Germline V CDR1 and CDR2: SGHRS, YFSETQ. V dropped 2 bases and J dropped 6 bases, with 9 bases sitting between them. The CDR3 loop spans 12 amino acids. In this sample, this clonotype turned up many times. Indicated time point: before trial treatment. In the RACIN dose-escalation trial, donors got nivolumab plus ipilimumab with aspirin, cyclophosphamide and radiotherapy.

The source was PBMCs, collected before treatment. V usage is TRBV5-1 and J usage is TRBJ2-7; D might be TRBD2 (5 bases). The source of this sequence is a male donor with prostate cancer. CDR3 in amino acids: CASSLPGFEQYF. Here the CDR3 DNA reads TGCGCCAGCAGCTTACCGGGGTTCGAGCAGTACTTC.